This passage covers 20 T cell receptor beta chains from one sample sequenced in a study of blood T cell repertoires in COVID-19 (dated by TCRdb to 2020 to 2022). Libraries were prepared through the immunoSEQ multiplex PCR assay. TCRdb limited this immuneACCESS table to in-frame rearrangements with V and J called. A share of clones is missing; checked studies link under half to unresolved V genes, and the rest is unexplained. The table for this sample lists some 16,000 clones; approximately 86% of them were counted only once. Of the sample, over 10% falls within the top ten clones. What was sequenced was peripheral blood. The receptors shown here come from a human donor in a cohort sampled during active COVID-19.

The chain combines TRBV7-9 with TRBJ2-2; TRBD1 agrees at 7 bases. The V gene end was trimmed by 6 bases and the J gene end by 0 bases; junction bases not matched to a gene: 10. The germline V gene has CDR1 SEHNR and CDR2 FQNEAQ (reference sequence). The CDR3 totals 17 residues. In DNA, the CDR3 is TGTGCCAGCAGGTTCGAGAAGGGGGCCTCGAACACCGGGGAGCTGTTTTTT. This encodes CASRFEKGASNTGELFF.

This chain connects TRBV18 to TRBJ2-1; no definite D call. In germline, CDR1 is KGHSH, CDR2 LQKENI. Trimming removed 0 bases at V and 5 bases at J, with 8 bases between. The CDR3 sequence is 14 residues long. This chain's CDR3 is CASSPPAGHNEQFF. The DNA for the CDR3 is TGTGCCAGCTCACCACCTGCAGGCCACAATGAGCAGTTCTTC.

The genes are TRBV7-6 and TRBJ2-2, with 8 bases aligning to TRBD1. Losses at the gene ends were 5 bases for V and 6 bases for J; bases not matched to a gene: 11. The germline CDR1 and CDR2 sequences are SGHVS and FNYEAQ. This CDR3 spans 16 amino acids. The CDR3 spells CASSTRRGLVAGELFF. The CDR3 DNA sequence: TGTGCCAGCAGCACCCGCAGGGGGCTAGTCGCCGGGGAGCTGTTTTTT.

V and J are TRBV4-3 and TRBJ2-7; no clear D. The germline gives CDR1 LGHNA, CDR2 YSLEER. The CDR3 extends over 14 amino acids. V lost 0 bases and J lost 3, with 9 bases in between. The CDR3 protein is CASSQDPSNYEQYF. Written as DNA, the CDR3 is TGCGCCAGCAGCCAAGATCCATCTAACTACGAGCAGTACTTC.

This clone was seen once. The V and J genes are TRBV7-2 and TRBJ1-4, with 7 nucleotides matching TRBD1. Germline V lookup: CDR1 SGHTA, CDR2 FQGNSA. The trim removed 0 bases at V and 0 bases at J, leaving 16 bases unmatched. The CDR3 loop spans 21 amino acids. The CDR3 sequence: CASSLAGWADRKSPTNEKLFF. CDR3 in DNA: TGTGCCAGCAGCTTAGCTGGTTGGGCGGACAGGAAGAGCCCAACTAATGAAAAACTGTTTTTT.

The chain employs TRBV4-1 and TRBJ2-3, with D maybe TRBD2 (5 bases). This CDR3 comprises 17 residues. Germline values: CDR1 MGHRA, CDR2 YSYEKL. The V end was cut by 4 bases, the J end by 4 bases, with 21 bases between. CDR3 bases: TGCGCCAGCAGCCCCGTCGGGAAGGGAATGGGTGCAGATACGCAGTATTTT. Translation gives CASSPVGKGMGADTQYF.

The J gene is TRBJ2-6, the V gene TRBV4-1; no firm D call. V was clipped by 3 bases and J by 0 bases, with 18 bases between them. The CDR3 is 19 amino acids. The V gene's germline CDR1 is MGHRA and CDR2 YSYEKL. CDR3 sequence: CASSQINHLLSSGANVLTF. The CDR3 DNA reads TGCGCCAGCAGCCAGATAAATCATCTACTGAGCTCTGGGGCCAACGTCCTGACTTTC.

This sequence joins TRBV25-1 and TRBJ2-1, with D maybe TRBD2 (6 bases). Trimming pared 7 bases from V and 5 bases from J, leaving 15 bases between. The V gene's germline CDR1 is MGHDK and CDR2 SYGVNS. CDR3 length: 14 amino acids. The CDR3 DNA reads TGTGCCAGCACACCGGCGGGGATAAACAATGAGCAGTTCTTC. Translating it yields CASTPAGINNEQFF.

This clone was seen a handful of times. The gene calls are TRBV5-1 and TRBJ1-3; the D gene is possibly TRBD1 (6 bases). Trimming shortened V by 1 base and J by 0 bases, and 11 bases separated the two germline ends. The germline gives CDR1 SGHRS, CDR2 YFSETQ. CDR3 length: 16 residues. The CDR3 DNA follows: TGCGCCAGCAGCTTGACAGGGCTCATCTCTGGAAACACCATATATTTT. Translated, it gives CASSLTGLISGNTIYF.

The chain uses TRBV5-6 and TRBJ1-6; TRBD1 aligns across 7 bases. Germline values: CDR1 SGHDT, CDR2 YYEEEE. J was trimmed by 7 bases and V by 0 bases; bases with no gene match: 7. CDR3 length: 16 residues. CDR3 in amino acids: CASSLALDRRNSPLHF. CDR3 DNA: TGTGCCAGCAGCTTGGCCTTGGACAGGCGCAATTCACCCCTCCACTTT.

This chain joins TRBV27 and TRBJ2-7; 8 bases agree with TRBD1. Per the germline V gene, CDR1 is MNHEY and CDR2 is SMNVEV (reference sequence). The ends lost 5 bases at V and 2 bases at J; junction bases unmatched: 8. CDR3 size: 15 residues. CDR3 sequence: CASSPWTGIPYEQYF. The CDR3 coding sequence is TGTGCCAGCAGTCCCTGGACAGGGATCCCCTACGAGCAGTACTTC.

V gene TRBV4-1 combines with J gene TRBJ1-1; D is possibly TRBD1 (5 bases). The V end lost 4 bases, the J end lost 1 base, and 10 bases lay between the germline ends. The CDR3 has 14 amino acids. The germline gives CDR1 MGHRA, CDR2 YSYEKL. This CDR3 is CASSLGQENTEAFF. The DNA of the CDR3 is TGCGCCAGCAGCCTGGGGCAGGAGAACACTGAAGCTTTCTTT.

The genes are TRBV13 and TRBJ2-7; 8 bases are shared with TRBD2. V was pared by 5 bases and J by 5 bases, with 8 bases of the junction left unmatched. This CDR3 spans 14 amino acids. Per germline, CDR1 PRHDT and CDR2 FYEKMQ (reference sequence). The CDR3 spells CASSLIREGDEQYF. The CDR3 DNA reads as TGTGCCAGCAGCCTAATTCGGGAGGGGGACGAGCAGTACTTC.

V is TRBV4-1 and J is TRBJ1-2; D ambiguous. This CDR3 comprises 15 residues. Deletions cut 1 base from V and 8 bases from J, with 17 bases between. The germline V gene has CDR1 MGHRA and CDR2 YSYEKL. CDR3 nucleotide sequence: TGCGCCAGCAGCCAAGCCGGGAGTAGTTCTCGGGGCTACACCTTC. Encoded protein: CASSQAGSSSRGYTF.

The rearrangement joins TRBV9 to TRBJ2-3; TRBD2 aligns across 11 bases. Germline CDR1 reads SGDLS; CDR2 reads YYNGEE. The CDR3 runs to 19 residues. The J segment lost 2 bases and the V segment lost 0 bases, leaving 11 bases of the junction unmatched. For the CDR3, the DNA is TGTGCCAGCAGCGTAGTGGACCAGTTAGCGGGGGGGGTCACAGATACGCAGTATTTT. Its translation is CASSVVDQLAGGVTDTQYF.

V gene TRBV5-1 combines with J gene TRBJ2-5; 7 nucleotides line up with TRBD2. CDR1 is SGHRS, CDR2 YFSETQ, per germline. The trim removed 0 bases at V and 5 bases at J, leaving 7 bases unmatched. CDR3 length: 15 amino acids. This CDR3 reads CASSLAGGTGETQYF. The CDR3 nucleotides are TGCGCCAGCAGCTTGGCCGGGGGGACGGGGGAGACCCAGTACTTC.

The rearrangement links TRBV29-1 to TRBJ2-7; 7 bases map to TRBD1. The J segment lost 2 bases and the V segment lost 6 bases, leaving 7 bases of the junction unmatched. The CDR3 contains 13 residues. Germline CDR1 is SQVTM and CDR2 is ANQGSEA. This CDR3 is CSVAGDSAYEQYF. For the CDR3, the DNA is TGCAGCGTGGCCGGGGACAGTGCCTACGAGCAGTACTTC.

This sequence joins TRBV7-6 and TRBJ1-5; weak D call: TRBD1 (6 bases). The V end lost 3 bases, the J end lost 6 bases, and 9 bases lay between the germline ends. This CDR3 comprises 13 residues. Germline lookup yields CDR1 SGHVS and CDR2 FNYEAQ. Here the CDR3 DNA reads TGTGCCAGCAGCTTCCAACAGGGTCAGCCCCAGCATTTT. Translated: CASSFQQGQPQHF.

The CDR3 nucleotides are TGTGCCAGCAGCCCCTTTTGGAGAGGTAGCGAAAAACTGTTTTTT. It encodes CASSPFWRGSEKLFF. The rearrangement links TRBV6-5 to TRBJ1-4; D remains ambiguous. Germline CDR1 MNHEY, CDR2 SVGAGI. Trimming took 6 bases from V and 8 from J, leaving 19 bases between them. The CDR3 length is 15 residues.

The chain uses TRBV6-2 or TRBV6-3 and TRBJ2-1; TRBD1 matches at 8 bases. CDR3 length: 17 amino acids. In germline, CDR1 is MNHEY, CDR2 SVGEGT. Trimming at V came to 2 bases and at J to 0 bases, leaving 6 bases not matched to a gene. The CDR3 spells CASSYGGTGSSYNEQFF. CDR3 DNA sequence: TGTGCCAGCAGTTACGGAGGGACAGGAAGCTCCTACAATGAGCAGTTCTTC.